The entry that follows covers one T cell receptor (beta chain) sequence. The data stem from a study of siplizumab effects on memory and regulatory T cells. The length of the CDR3 is 13 residues. Germline V gene lookup returns CDR1 LNHDA and CDR2 SQIVND (reference sequence). V gave up 1 base and J gave up 8 bases, with 11 bases separating them. Here immunoSEQ multiplex PCR was the method, and the copy in TCRdb shows in-frame clones only, minus some. In the table there are approximately 75,000 clones, just over 90% of which are singletons. The sequencing sample was made of CD8+ T cells sorted from blood. The rearrangement joins TRBV19 to TRBJ1-1; weak D call: TRBD1 (5 bases). The source of this sequence is a human donor in good health. CDR3 region: CASSIAGPLEAFF. DNA of the CDR3: TGTGCCAGTAGTATAGCAGGGCCGCTCGAAGCTTTCTTT. The full variable domain, completed using reference TRBV19 and TRBJ1-1, is DGGITQSPKYLFRKEGQNVTLSCEQNLNHDAMYWYRQDPGQGLRLIYYSQIVNDFQKGDIAEGYSVSREKKESFPLTVTSAQKNPTAFYLCASSIAGPLEAFFGQGTRLTVV.